This TCR beta chain comes out of a study of blood T cell repertoires in COVID-19. Enrolment of Seattle patients took place during active infection, and they were followed longitudinally. The data were produced by immunoSEQ multiplex PCR, yet TCRdb's version contains in-frame clones alone and is incomplete. The profile shows roughly 170,000 clones, 70% to 80% of them singletons. The CDR3 length is 14 residues. With 0 bases removed from V and 4 bases from J, the gap between germline ends came to 10 bases. In germline, CDR1 is LGHNA, CDR2 YNFKEQ. The rearrangement uses TRBV4-2 and TRBJ2-7, with a possible D match to TRBD2 (6 bases). The specimen was peripheral blood. The origin of this receptor is a woman aged 60-75 years with COVID-19, enrolled during active disease. Written as DNA, the CDR3 is TGTGCCAGCAGCCAAGAATCCGGGGGTTACGAGCAGTACTTC. Its protein product is CASSQESGGYEQYF.